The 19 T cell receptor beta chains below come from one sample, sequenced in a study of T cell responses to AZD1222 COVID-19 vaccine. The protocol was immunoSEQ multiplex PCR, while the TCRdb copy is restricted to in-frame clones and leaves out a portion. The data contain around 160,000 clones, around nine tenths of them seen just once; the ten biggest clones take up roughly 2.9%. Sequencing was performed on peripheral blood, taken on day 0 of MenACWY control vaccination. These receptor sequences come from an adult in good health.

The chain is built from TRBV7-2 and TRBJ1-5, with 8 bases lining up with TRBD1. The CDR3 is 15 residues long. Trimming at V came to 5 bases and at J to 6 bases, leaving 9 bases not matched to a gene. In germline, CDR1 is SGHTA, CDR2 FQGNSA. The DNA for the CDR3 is TGTGCCAGCAGCCCAACAGGGGGAGGGCCTCAGCCCCAGCATTTT. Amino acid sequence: CASSPTGGGPQPQHF.

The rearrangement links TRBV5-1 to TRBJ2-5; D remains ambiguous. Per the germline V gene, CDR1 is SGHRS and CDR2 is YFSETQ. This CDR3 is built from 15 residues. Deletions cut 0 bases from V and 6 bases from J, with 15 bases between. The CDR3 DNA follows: TGCGCCAGCAGCTTGGTATCGGCGATTCCCAAGACCCAGTACTTC. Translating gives CASSLVSAIPKTQYF.

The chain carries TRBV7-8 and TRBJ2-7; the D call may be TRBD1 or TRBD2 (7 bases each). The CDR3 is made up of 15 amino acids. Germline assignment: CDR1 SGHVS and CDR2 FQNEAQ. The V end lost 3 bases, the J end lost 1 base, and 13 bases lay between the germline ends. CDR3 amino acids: CASSFERDSSYEQYF. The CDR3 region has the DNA TGTGCCAGCAGCTTCGAGCGGGACAGTTCCTACGAGCAGTACTTC.

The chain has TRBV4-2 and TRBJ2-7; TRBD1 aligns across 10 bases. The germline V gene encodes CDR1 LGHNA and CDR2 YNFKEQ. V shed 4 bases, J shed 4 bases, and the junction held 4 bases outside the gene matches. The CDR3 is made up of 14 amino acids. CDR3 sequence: CASSRDRGPYEQYF. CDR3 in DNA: TGTGCCAGCAGCCGAGACAGGGGGCCTTACGAGCAGTACTTC.

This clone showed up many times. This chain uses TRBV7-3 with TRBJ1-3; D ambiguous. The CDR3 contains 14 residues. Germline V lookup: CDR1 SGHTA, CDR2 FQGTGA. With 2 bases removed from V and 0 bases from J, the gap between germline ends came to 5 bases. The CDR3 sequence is CASSLSSSGNTIYF. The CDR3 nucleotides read TGTGCCAGCAGCTTATCCAGCTCTGGAAACACCATATATTTT.

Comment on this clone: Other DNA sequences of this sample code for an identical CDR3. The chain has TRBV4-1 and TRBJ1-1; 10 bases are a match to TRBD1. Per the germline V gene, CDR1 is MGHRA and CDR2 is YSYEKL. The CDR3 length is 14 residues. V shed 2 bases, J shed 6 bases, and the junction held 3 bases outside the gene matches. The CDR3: CASSQTDRGPEAFF. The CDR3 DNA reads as TGCGCCAGCAGCCAAACCGACAGGGGGCCTGAAGCTTTCTTT.

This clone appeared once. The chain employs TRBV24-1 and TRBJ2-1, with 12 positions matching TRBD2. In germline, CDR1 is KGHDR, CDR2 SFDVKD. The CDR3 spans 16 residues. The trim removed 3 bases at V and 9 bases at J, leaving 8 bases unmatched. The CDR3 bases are TGTGCCACCAGTGATGGTCCTAGCGGGAGGGTTGGTGAGCAGTTCTTC. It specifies CATSDGPSGRVGEQFF.

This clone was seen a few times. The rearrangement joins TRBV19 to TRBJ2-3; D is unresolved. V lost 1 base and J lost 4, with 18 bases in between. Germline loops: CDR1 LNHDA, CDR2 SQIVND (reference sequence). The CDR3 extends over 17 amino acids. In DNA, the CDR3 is TGTGCCAGTAGTATAGTTCCGAACTATAAGGGTGCAGATACGCAGTATTTT. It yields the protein CASSIVPNYKGADTQYF.

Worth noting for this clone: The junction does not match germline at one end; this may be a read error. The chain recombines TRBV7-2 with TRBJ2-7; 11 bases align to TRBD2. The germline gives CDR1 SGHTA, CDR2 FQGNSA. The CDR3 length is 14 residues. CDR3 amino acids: CASSIAGGPDEQYF. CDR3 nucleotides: TGTGCCAGCAGCATAGCGGGAGGGCCGGACGAGCAGTACTTC.

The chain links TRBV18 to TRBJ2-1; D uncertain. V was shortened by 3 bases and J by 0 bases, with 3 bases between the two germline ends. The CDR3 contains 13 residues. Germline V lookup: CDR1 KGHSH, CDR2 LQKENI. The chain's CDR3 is CASSPLSYNEQFF. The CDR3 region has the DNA TGTGCCAGCTCACCTCTCTCCTACAATGAGCAGTTCTTC.

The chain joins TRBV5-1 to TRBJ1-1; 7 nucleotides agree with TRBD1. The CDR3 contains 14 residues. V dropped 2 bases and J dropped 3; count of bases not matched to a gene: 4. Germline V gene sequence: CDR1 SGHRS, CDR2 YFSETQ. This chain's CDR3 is CASSFTTGDTEAFF. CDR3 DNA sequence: TGCGCCAGCAGCTTCACAACAGGGGACACTGAAGCTTTCTTT.

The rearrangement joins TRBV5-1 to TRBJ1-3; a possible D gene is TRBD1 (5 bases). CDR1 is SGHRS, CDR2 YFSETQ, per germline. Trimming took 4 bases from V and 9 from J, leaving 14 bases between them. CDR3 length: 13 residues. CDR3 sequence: CASSPGDQGTIYF. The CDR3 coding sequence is TGCGCCAGCAGCCCCGGGGACCAAGGCACCATATATTTT.

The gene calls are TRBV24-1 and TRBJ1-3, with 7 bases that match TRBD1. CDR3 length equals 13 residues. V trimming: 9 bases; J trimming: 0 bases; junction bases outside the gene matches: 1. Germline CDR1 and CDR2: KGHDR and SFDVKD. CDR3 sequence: CATGDSSGNTIYF. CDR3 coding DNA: TGTGCCACCGGGGACAGCTCTGGAAACACCATATATTTT.

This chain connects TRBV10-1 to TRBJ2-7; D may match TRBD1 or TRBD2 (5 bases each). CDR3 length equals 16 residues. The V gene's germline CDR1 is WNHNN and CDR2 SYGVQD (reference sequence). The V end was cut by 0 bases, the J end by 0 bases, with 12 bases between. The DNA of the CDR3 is TGCGCCAGCAGTGAGTCGAGGCCTGGGGGCTCCTACGAGCAGTACTTC. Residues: CASSESRPGGSYEQYF.

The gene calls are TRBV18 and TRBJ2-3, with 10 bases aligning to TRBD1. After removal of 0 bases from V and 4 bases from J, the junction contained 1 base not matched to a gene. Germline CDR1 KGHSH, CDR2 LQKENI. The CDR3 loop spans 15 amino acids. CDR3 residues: CASSPPGQGPDTQYF. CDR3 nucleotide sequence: TGTGCCAGCTCACCACCGGGACAGGGGCCAGATACGCAGTATTTT.

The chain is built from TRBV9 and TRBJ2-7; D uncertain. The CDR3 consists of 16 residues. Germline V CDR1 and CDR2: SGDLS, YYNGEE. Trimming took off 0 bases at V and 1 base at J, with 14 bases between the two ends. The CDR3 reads CASSVGEDFRSYEQYF. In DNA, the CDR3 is TGTGCCAGCAGCGTAGGGGAAGATTTTAGGTCCTACGAGCAGTACTTC.

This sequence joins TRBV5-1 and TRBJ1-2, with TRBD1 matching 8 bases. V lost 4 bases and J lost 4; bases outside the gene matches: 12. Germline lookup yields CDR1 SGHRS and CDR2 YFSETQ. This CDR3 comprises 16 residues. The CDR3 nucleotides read TGCGCCAGCAGCCGCCAGGGGACAGGAGAGATCTATGGCTACACCTTC. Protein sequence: CASSRQGTGEIYGYTF.

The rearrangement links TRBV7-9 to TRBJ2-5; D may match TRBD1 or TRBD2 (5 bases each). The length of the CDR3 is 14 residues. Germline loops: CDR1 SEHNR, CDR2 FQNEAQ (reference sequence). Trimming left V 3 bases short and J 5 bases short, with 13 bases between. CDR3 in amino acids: CASSFGAMGETQYF. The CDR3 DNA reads TGTGCCAGCAGCTTCGGGGCCATGGGTGAGACCCAGTACTTC.

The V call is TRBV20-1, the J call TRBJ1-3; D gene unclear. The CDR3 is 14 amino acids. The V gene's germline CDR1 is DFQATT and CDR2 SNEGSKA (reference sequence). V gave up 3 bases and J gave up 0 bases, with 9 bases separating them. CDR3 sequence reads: CSASVTSSGNTIYF. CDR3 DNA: TGCAGTGCTAGTGTGACGAGCTCTGGAAACACCATATATTTT.